The following is a T cell receptor (beta chain) sequence with its context. Its antigen is currently unknown. With 3 bases removed from V and 5 bases from J, the gap between germline ends came to 11 bases. This CDR3 contains 13 residues. Germline assignment: CDR1 SGHAT and CDR2 FQNNGV. This record comes from a study of OX40 agonist ivuxolimab in advanced cancers. Study overall: Every 2 weeks, ivuxolimab was infused into the patients intravenously at between 0.01 and 10 mg/kg.

Study outcomes and limitations: Some of the lowest clonal expansion was seen in partial responders at 0.1-3.0 mg/kg. Low levels of normalized T-cell clonal expansion also appeared in some nonresponders.

Only in-frame clones appear in the TCRdb table, and some are missing; sequencing was by immunoSEQ multiplex PCR. This table holds some 84,000 clones, roughly 89% found once. The source is an adult with an advanced solid tumor such as melanoma, head and neck, liver or kidney cancer. The sequenced sample was CD4+ or CD8+ T cells sorted from blood, obtained in a trial of the OX40 agonist ivuxolimab. This chain joins TRBV11-2 and TRBJ2-7; D possibly matches TRBD1 or TRBD2 (5 bases each). CDR3 in amino acids: CASSFGWGNEQYV. DNA of the CDR3: TGTGCCAGCAGCTTCGGATGGGGGAACGAGCAGTACGTC.